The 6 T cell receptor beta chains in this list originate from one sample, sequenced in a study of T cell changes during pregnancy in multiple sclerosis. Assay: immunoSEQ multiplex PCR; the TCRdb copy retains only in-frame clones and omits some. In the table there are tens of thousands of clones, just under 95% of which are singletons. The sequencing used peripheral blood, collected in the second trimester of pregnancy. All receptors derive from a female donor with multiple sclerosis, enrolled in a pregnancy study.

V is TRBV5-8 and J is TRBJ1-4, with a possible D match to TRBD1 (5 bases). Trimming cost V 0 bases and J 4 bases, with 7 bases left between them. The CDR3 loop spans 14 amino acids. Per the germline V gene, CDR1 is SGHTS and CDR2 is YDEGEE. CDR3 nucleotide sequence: TGTGCCAGCAGCTTGGGACAGCATAATGAAAAACTGTTTTTT. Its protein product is CASSLGQHNEKLFF.

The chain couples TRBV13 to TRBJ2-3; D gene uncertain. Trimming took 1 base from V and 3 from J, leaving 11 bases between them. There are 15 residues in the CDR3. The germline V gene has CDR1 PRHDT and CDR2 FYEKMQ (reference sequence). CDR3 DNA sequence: TGTGCCAGCAGCTTAGTATCCGAGCTTACAGATACGCAGTATTTT. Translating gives CASSLVSELTDTQYF. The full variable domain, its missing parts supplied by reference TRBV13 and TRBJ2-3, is AAGVIQSPRHLIKEKRETATLKCYPIPRHDTVYWYQQGPGQDPQFLISFYEKMQSDKGSIPDRFSAQQFSDYHSELNMSSLELGDSALYFCASSLVSELTDTQYFGPGTRLTVL.

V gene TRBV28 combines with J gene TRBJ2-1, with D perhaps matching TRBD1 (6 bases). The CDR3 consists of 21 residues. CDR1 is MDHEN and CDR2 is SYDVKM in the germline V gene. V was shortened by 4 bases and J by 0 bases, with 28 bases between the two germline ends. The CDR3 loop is CASSSNPGKGSEDSSYNEQFF. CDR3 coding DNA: TGTGCCAGCAGTTCTAATCCTGGCAAGGGAAGCGAGGACAGCTCCTACAATGAGCAGTTCTTC.

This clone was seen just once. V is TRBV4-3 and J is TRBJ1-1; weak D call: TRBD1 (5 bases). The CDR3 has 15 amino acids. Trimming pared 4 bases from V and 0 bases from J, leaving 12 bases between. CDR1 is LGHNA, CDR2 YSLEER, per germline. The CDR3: CASSRTADMNTEAFF. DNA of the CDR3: TGCGCCAGCAGCCGAACGGCGGACATGAACACTGAAGCTTTCTTT.

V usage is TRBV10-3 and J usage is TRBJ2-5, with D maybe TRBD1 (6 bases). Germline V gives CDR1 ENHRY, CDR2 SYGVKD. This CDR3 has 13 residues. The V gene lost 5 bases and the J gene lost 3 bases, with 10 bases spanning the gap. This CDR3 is CAISPAGEETQYF. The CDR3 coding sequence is TGTGCCATCAGTCCCGCAGGGGAAGAGACCCAGTACTTC.

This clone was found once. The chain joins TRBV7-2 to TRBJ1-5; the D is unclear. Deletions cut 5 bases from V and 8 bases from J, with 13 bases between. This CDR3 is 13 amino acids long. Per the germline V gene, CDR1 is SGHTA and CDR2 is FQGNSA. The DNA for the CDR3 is TGTGCCAGCAGCATGGTACGGGGTAAGCCCCAGCATTTT. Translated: CASSMVRGKPQHF.